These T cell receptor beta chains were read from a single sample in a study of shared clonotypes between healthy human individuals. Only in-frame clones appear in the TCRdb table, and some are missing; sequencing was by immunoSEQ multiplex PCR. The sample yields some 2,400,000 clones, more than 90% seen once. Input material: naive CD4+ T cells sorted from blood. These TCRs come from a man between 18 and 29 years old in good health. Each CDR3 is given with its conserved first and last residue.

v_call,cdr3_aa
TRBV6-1,CASGNRARSGNTIYF
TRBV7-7,CASSLGGWVTNTEAFF
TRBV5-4,CASRAGTPSTDTQYF
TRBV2,CASRTEDRHYGYTF
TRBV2,CASGSVNTEAFF
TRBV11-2,CASSLRGAGESTDTQYF
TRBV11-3,CASSLGGRGEETQYF
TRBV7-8,CASSFGTSGVTDTQYF
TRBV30,CAWSRDRGTTNEKLFF
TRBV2,CASTAGITGVGFPLKAFF
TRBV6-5,CASSYLGTDTQYF
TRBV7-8,CASSPSAWGPPEQYF
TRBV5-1,CASSLDGTGNQPQHF
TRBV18,CASSPDINGGYTF
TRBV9,CASSASVGTSGWNEQFF
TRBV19,CASSTPGGTGELFF
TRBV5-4,CASSSEQGAKNIQYF
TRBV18,CASSPFRGATPYGYTF
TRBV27,CASSLASRGWADTQYF
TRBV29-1,CSVGLGTGDTGELFF
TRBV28,CASSLPGAEAFF
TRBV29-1,CSVAPGLLETQYF
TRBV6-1,CASSDPWGVQPQHF
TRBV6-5,CASSRTGYNQPQHF
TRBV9,CASSDRQGQLNSPLHF
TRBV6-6,CASSNRDRTYGYTF
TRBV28,CASSLQGTPHPGANVLTF
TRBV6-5,CASSRAGATGELFF
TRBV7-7,CASSLGPRCIETDTQYF
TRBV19,CASSIQGLNSPLHF
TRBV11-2,CASSLETGRETQYF
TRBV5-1,CASSLMGIGGGNEQFF
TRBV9,CASSHGTVFNEKLFF
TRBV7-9,CASSLALGRGADTQYF
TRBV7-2,CASSPETGYGYTF